Each of the 28 T cell receptor beta chains below was sequenced from the same sample in a study of CD8+ T cells in alopecia areata. cDNA prepared by RNA extraction and subsequent reverse transcription served as the template for sequencing. Profiled with immunoSEQ multiplex PCR; TCRdb holds only in-frame clones, not every one. Among 90,000 to 100,000 clones listed, around two fifths were seen once. Sequences were obtained from CD4+ T cells sorted from blood. These TCRs come from a human donor with alopecia areata.

The DNA of the CDR3 is TGCAGCGGGGGGACAGGTGAAGCTTTCTTT. This translates into CSGGTGEAFF. This chain connects TRBV29-1 to TRBJ1-1; TRBD1 aligns across 8 bases. CDR1 is SQVTM, CDR2 ANQGSEA, per germline. With 7 bases clipped from V and 7 bases from J, the junction kept 2 bases outside the gene matches. The CDR3 sequence is 10 residues long.

V is TRBV30 and J is TRBJ2-7; D perhaps matches TRBD2 (5 bases). CDR1 is GTSNPN, CDR2 SVGIG, per germline (reference sequence). V lost 0 bases and J 1 base, leaving 7 bases between the germline ends. The CDR3 runs 13 residues. This chain's CDR3 is CAWSVGGSYEQYF. In DNA form, the CDR3 reads TGTGCCTGGAGTGTAGGCGGGTCCTACGAGCAGTACTTC.

This clone was detected only a few times. CDR3 DNA sequence: TGTGCCAGCAGCTCGACTAGCGGCACCGGGGAGCTGTTTTTT. This codes for CASSSTSGTGELFF. The chain links TRBV7-2 to TRBJ2-2, with 9 bases matching TRBD2. Germline V gene lookup returns CDR1 SGHTA and CDR2 FQGNSA. The CDR3 contains 14 residues. Losses at the gene ends were 4 bases for V and 4 bases for J; bases not matched to a gene: 1.

This sequence joins TRBV7-2 and TRBJ2-7, with TRBD2 identical over 12 bases. This CDR3 spans 16 amino acids. CDR1 and CDR2 from the germline V gene are SGHTA and FQGNSA. After removal of 5 bases from V and 4 bases from J, the junction contained 9 bases not matched to a gene. CDR3 sequence reads: CASSVEGTSGSYEQYF. The CDR3 bases are TGTGCCAGCAGCGTAGAGGGGACTAGCGGGTCTTACGAGCAGTACTTC.

The chain employs TRBV18 and TRBJ2-5; D not resolved. The CDR3 is 14 residues long. Germline V gives CDR1 KGHSH, CDR2 LQKENI. The germline V and J ends were trimmed by 0 bases and 0 bases, with 5 bases remaining between them. Written as DNA, the CDR3 is TGTGCCAGCTCACCACCGGCCAACCAAGAGACCCAGTACTTC. The encoded protein is CASSPPANQETQYF.

Only a few counts were recorded for this clone. V and J are TRBV29-1 and TRBJ2-2, with D tentatively TRBD2 (6 bases). The germline V and J ends were trimmed by 2 bases and 6 bases, with 13 bases remaining between them. Germline loops: CDR1 SQVTM, CDR2 ANQGSEA. There are 14 residues in the CDR3. The chain's CDR3 is CSVETGRRAGELFF. CDR3 coding DNA: TGCAGCGTTGAAACGGGGAGGAGGGCCGGGGAGCTGTTTTTT.

This sequence joins TRBV7-9 and TRBJ2-5; D remains unclear. V was clipped by 1 base and J by 9 bases, with 9 bases between them. The CDR3 length is 12 residues. The germline V gene has CDR1 SEHNR and CDR2 FQNEAQ (reference sequence). The CDR3 sequence: CASSLVDKAQYF. The CDR3, as DNA: TGTGCCAGCAGCTTAGTAGACAAAGCCCAGTACTTC.

The V call is TRBV5-1, the J call TRBJ2-3; D is ambiguous. The length of the CDR3 is 11 residues. Trimming pared 6 bases from V and 5 bases from J, leaving 7 bases between. In germline, CDR1 is SGHRS, CDR2 YFSETQ. The CDR3 spells CASTYLDTQYF. CDR3 sequence (DNA): TGCGCCAGCACCTACTTAGATACGCAGTATTTT.

This chain uses TRBV28 with TRBJ2-7, with 11 bases aligning to TRBD2. The V and J ends lost 4 bases and 3 bases, in that order; junction bases with no gene match: 8. Germline assignment: CDR1 MDHEN and CDR2 SYDVKM. CDR3 size: 16 residues. The chain's CDR3 is CASSSYSGGDYYEQYF. The DNA of the CDR3 is TGTGCCAGCAGTTCGTATAGCGGGGGGGACTACTACGAGCAGTACTTC.

The CDR3 is CASSQEAASGSSYEQYF. In DNA, the CDR3 is TGCGCCAGCAGCCAAGAAGCCGCTAGCGGGAGCTCCTACGAGCAGTACTTC. The genes are TRBV4-3 and TRBJ2-7; 10 nucleotides line up with TRBD2. The CDR3 extends over 17 amino acids. J gave up 0 bases and V 0 bases, and 5 bases lay outside the gene matches. In germline, CDR1 is LGHNA, CDR2 YSLEER.

V gene TRBV30 combines with J gene TRBJ1-5, with 10 nucleotides matching TRBD1. The CDR3 totals 15 residues. CDR1 is GTSNPN, CDR2 SVGIG, per germline (reference sequence). Trimming at V came to 3 bases and at J to 9 bases, leaving 11 bases not matched to a gene. This chain's CDR3 is CAWSADRGFPLPQHF. The CDR3, as DNA: TGTGCCTGGAGCGCGGACAGGGGGTTTCCTTTGCCCCAGCATTTT.

The chain couples TRBV29-1 to TRBJ2-5; TRBD2 agrees at 7 bases. Germline V lookup: CDR1 SQVTM, CDR2 ANQGSEA. CDR3 length equals 15 residues. The V segment lost 5 bases and the J segment 0 bases; nucleotides outside the gene matches: 9. The CDR3 nucleotides are TGCAGCGTTCACCCTGAGGGAGGGAACCAAGAGACCCAGTACTTC. Translating gives CSVHPEGGNQETQYF.

The rearrangement joins TRBV29-1 to TRBJ2-7; D remains ambiguous. Germline V gene lookup returns CDR1 SQVTM and CDR2 ANQGSEA. V was cut by 1 base and J by 0 bases, with 4 bases left in between. CDR3 length: 12 residues. The CDR3 coding sequence is TGCAGCGTTGAAGTCAGCTCCTACGAGCAGTACTTC. Its protein product is CSVEVSSYEQYF.

This clone was counted only a few times. In DNA form, the CDR3 reads TGTGCCAGCAGGGTCTATGGCTACAATGAGCAGTTCTTC. Translating it yields CASRVYGYNEQFF. The chain is built from TRBV2 and TRBJ2-1; D unresolved. Trimming removed 6 bases from V and 3 bases from J, with 9 bases in between. Germline V lookup: CDR1 SNHLY, CDR2 FYNNEI. The CDR3 has 13 residues.

V and J are TRBV14 and TRBJ2-1; TRBD2 might be the D (6 bases). CDR3 size: 15 residues. Germline values: CDR1 SGHDN, CDR2 FVKESK. Trimming removed 1 base at V and 8 bases at J, with 15 bases between. The CDR3 bases are TGTGCCAGCAGCCAAGTCATACCCCCGGGGGATGAGCAGTTCTTC. Its translation is CASSQVIPPGDEQFF. Variable domain in full (rest from reference TRBV14 and TRBJ2-1): EAGVTQFPSHSVIEKGQTVTLRCDPISGHDNLYWYRRVMGKEIKFLLHFVKESKQDESGMPNNRFLAERTGGTYSTLKVQPAELEDSGVYFCASSQVIPPGDEQFFGPGTRLTVL.

This clone was seen only a few times. The chain combines TRBV7-6 with TRBJ2-5; D is ambiguous. Germline V gene lookup returns CDR1 SGHVS and CDR2 FNYEAQ. V shed 5 bases and J shed 2 bases, with 6 bases lying between them. The CDR3 consists of 12 residues. DNA for the CDR3: TGTGCCAGCAGCCTCCGGCAAGAGACCCAGTACTTC. Amino acids: CASSLRQETQYF.

This chain uses TRBV25-1 with TRBJ2-6, with D uncertain. V lost 6 bases and J 1 base, leaving 4 bases between the germline ends. Germline V lookup: CDR1 MGHDK, CDR2 SYGVNS. This CDR3 spans 13 amino acids. The CDR3 DNA follows: TGTGCCAGCAGGCGTTCTGGGGCCAACGTCCTGACTTTC. This codes for CASRRSGANVLTF. Filled out from reference TRBV25-1 and TRBJ2-6, the complete variable domain reads EADIYQTPRYLVIGTGKKITLECSQTMGHDKMYWYQQDPGMELHLIHYSYGVNSTEKGDLSSESTVSRIRTEHFPLTLESARPSHTSQYLCASRRSGANVLTFGAGSRLTVL.

There are a few counts of this clone. The chain combines TRBV14 with TRBJ1-4, with 7 positions matching TRBD1. The CDR3 is 15 amino acids. After removal of 1 base from V and 10 bases from J, the junction contained 9 bases not matched to a gene. Germline V CDR1 and CDR2: SGHDN, FVKESK. CDR3: CASSQAVNRGGKLFF. Here the CDR3 DNA reads TGTGCCAGCAGCCAAGCAGTAAACAGGGGAGGAAAACTGTTTTTT.

The genes are TRBV18 and TRBJ2-5, with D perhaps TRBD1 or TRBD2 (5 bases each). This CDR3 has 14 residues. Per germline, CDR1 KGHSH and CDR2 LQKENI. Trimming removed 6 bases from V and 3 bases from J, with 14 bases in between. In DNA, the CDR3 is TGTGCCAGCTCCACCGGGACCCACGAAGAGACCCAGTACTTC. This translates into CASSTGTHEETQYF.

In its sample, this clone was seen many times. This rearrangement joins TRBV6-6 to TRBJ2-5, with unresolved D. This CDR3 region has 14 residues. Trimming stripped 5 bases from V and 5 bases from J, with 15 bases between. CDR1 MNHNY and CDR2 SVGAGI come from the germline V gene (reference sequence). Here the CDR3 reads CASSRDTQRETQYF. CDR3 coding DNA: TGTGCCAGCAGTCGAGACACCCAGAGGGAGACCCAGTACTTC.

This clone was seen a handful of times. This CDR3 is also generated by other DNA sequences in the sample. The rearrangement links TRBV5-1 to TRBJ2-3, with D unclear. The CDR3 has 15 residues. Germline V gene data show CDR1 as SGHRS and CDR2 as YFSETQ. Trimming cost V 0 bases and J 4 bases, with 12 bases left between them. DNA of the CDR3: TGCGCCAGCAGCTTGGGGCAGGCAGGAGCAGATACGCAGTATTTT. It translates to CASSLGQAGADTQYF. The full variable domain, rest sourced from reference TRBV5-1 and TRBJ2-3, is KAGVTQTPRYLIKTRGQQVTLSCSPISGHRSVSWYQQTPGQGLQFLFEYFSETQRNKGNFPGRFSGRQFSNSRSEMNVSTLELGDSALYLCASSLGQAGADTQYFGPGTRLTVL.

A few counts support this clone. This rearrangement joins TRBV28 to TRBJ1-6; tentative D call: TRBD1 (6 bases). Trimming pared 4 bases from V and 8 bases from J, leaving 15 bases between. Germline CDR1 and CDR2: MDHEN and SYDVKM. This CDR3 comprises 15 residues. The CDR3 loop is CASSYRGRLYSPLHF. CDR3 DNA: TGTGCCAGCAGTTACCGGGGGCGCCTGTATTCACCCCTCCACTTT. The full variable domain, its missing parts supplied by reference TRBV28 and TRBJ1-6, is DVKVTQSSRYLVKRTGEKVFLECVQDMDHENMFWYRQDPGLGLRLIYFSYDVKMKEKGDIPEGYSVSREKKERFSLILESASTNQTSMYLCASSYRGRLYSPLHFGNGTRLTVT.

V and J are TRBV4-3 and TRBJ2-1, with D uncertain. With 1 base removed from V and 9 bases from J, the gap between germline ends came to 16 bases. Germline CDR1 reads LGHNA; CDR2 reads YSLEER. CDR3 length: 15 residues. CDR3 loop: CASSQVQRPNSEQFF. CDR3 nucleotides: TGCGCCAGCAGCCAAGTTCAGCGCCCAAACTCTGAGCAGTTCTTC.

Comments on this clone: Given a much more abundant clone one base away, this may be a read error. The CDR3 protein is CACLPSRGTDTQYF. In DNA form, the CDR3 reads TGTGCCTGCCTCCCCTCCCGCGGCACAGATACGCAGTATTTT. V gene TRBV2 combines with J gene TRBJ2-3; D is uncertain. The V end lost 11 bases, the J end lost 1 base, and 16 bases lay between the germline ends. The CDR3 sequence is 14 residues long. Germline V gene sequence: CDR1 SNHLY, CDR2 FYNNEI.

The genes are TRBV4-2 and TRBJ1-1; a possible D gene is TRBD1 (5 bases). V was cut by 0 bases and J by 11 bases, with 13 bases left in between. The CDR3 spans 13 residues. CDR1 and CDR2 (germline): LGHNA, YNFKEQ. The CDR3 spells CASSQDEGAPAFF. The CDR3 DNA is TGTGCCAGCAGCCAAGACGAAGGGGCGCCGGCTTTCTTT.

This clone was detected only once. Other DNA sequences within the sample encode an identical CDR3. This rearrangement joins TRBV30 to TRBJ2-3; no clear D gene. Germline loops: CDR1 GTSNPN, CDR2 SVGIG (reference sequence). The CDR3 extends over 11 amino acids. V was clipped by 0 bases and J by 4 bases, with 2 bases between them. DNA for the CDR3: TGTGCCTGGAGTGTCCCAGATACGCAGTATTTT. Translated, it gives CAWSVPDTQYF.

The gene calls are TRBV14 and TRBJ2-3; D is ambiguous. Trimming stripped 4 bases from V and 6 bases from J, with 5 bases between. The length of the CDR3 is 11 residues. CDR1 and CDR2 (germline): SGHDN, FVKESK. As DNA, the CDR3 is TGTGCCAGCAGCCCCGGCGATACGCAGTATTTT. Translation gives CASSPGDTQYF. The complete variable domain, with remaining parts taken from reference TRBV14 and TRBJ2-3, reads EAGVTQFPSHSVIEKGQTVTLRCDPISGHDNLYWYRRVMGKEIKFLLHFVKESKQDESGMPNNRFLAERTGGTYSTLKVQPAELEDSGVYFCASSPGDTQYFGPGTRLTVL.

The V and J genes are TRBV30 and TRBJ2-7; 11 bases fit TRBD2. V trimming: 3 bases; J trimming: 7 bases; junction bases outside the gene matches: 2. CDR3 length equals 12 residues. Germline CDR1 GTSNPN, CDR2 SVGIG (reference sequence). In DNA form, the CDR3 reads TGTGCCTGGAGGCCTAGCGGGGGGGAGCAGTACTTC. Translating it yields CAWRPSGGEQYF.